These 27 T cell receptor beta chains share one sample of origin, sequenced in a study of post-analysis software for immune sequencing data. Study results and caveats: Patients used a handful of TRBV segments, including TRBV5-6, TRBV5-1 and TRBV20-1, more often than controls.

The antigens for these receptors are not known. Unique molecular identifiers were present in the TCR beta cDNA libraries. TCRdb recomputed calls from the PCR reads with MiXCR, one row per CDR3 protein. Of hundreds of thousands of distinct CDR3 sequences listed, just under 30% are singletons. Specimen: blood. These receptors were taken from a girl aged 10 to 17 with multiple sclerosis.

V and J are TRBV6-1 and TRBJ2-2, with 10 bases identical to TRBD1. The CDR3 length is 16 residues. With 6 bases clipped from V and 0 bases from J, the junction kept 4 bases outside the gene matches. Per germline, CDR1 MNHNS and CDR2 SASEGT. This chain's CDR3 is CASSWTGGTNTGELFF. CDR3 nucleotide sequence: TGTGCCAGCAGCTGGACAGGGGGTACGAACACCGGGGAGCTGTTTTTT.

This chain links TRBV27 with TRBJ2-1; the D gene is possibly TRBD1 (6 bases). V was clipped by 4 bases and J by 6 bases, with 13 bases between them. Germline-derived CDR1 and CDR2 are MNHEY and SMNVEV (reference sequence). The CDR3 contains 14 residues. The CDR3 nucleotides read TGTGCCAGCAGTTGGGGGCTTGGGGCCAATGAGCAGTTCTTC. Protein: CASSWGLGANEQFF.

This clonotype occurred a few times. The chain combines TRBV20-1 with TRBJ1-5; TRBD1 agrees at 8 bases. Trimming cost V 2 bases and J 4 bases; bases outside gene matches: 7. CDR1 is DFQATT, CDR2 SNEGSKA, per germline (reference sequence). CDR3 length: 15 residues. CDR3 in DNA: TGCAGTGCTAGAATCAGGGGGCTTCGGAATCAGCCCCAGCATTTT. Its protein is CSARIRGLRNQPQHF.

This clonotype has more than one count but fewer than ten. In nucleotides, the CDR3 is TGTGCCAGCAGCTTAGAGGGGAGGGTGGTTGATGAGCAGTTCTTC. This gives the protein CASSLEGRVVDEQFF. The chain links TRBV7-2 to TRBJ2-1; 7 bases agree with TRBD2. CDR1 is SGHTA, CDR2 FQGNSA, per germline. The CDR3 consists of 15 residues. Trimming cost V 1 base and J 8 bases; bases outside gene matches: 8.

The rearrangement links TRBV11-3 to TRBJ2-3; D unclear. This CDR3 has 15 amino acids. The germline CDR1 and CDR2 sequences are SGHNT and YENEEA. V dropped 8 bases and J dropped 0 bases, with 15 bases sitting between them. The CDR3 spells CASALSFGSTDTQYF. As DNA, the CDR3 is TGTGCCAGCGCCCTCAGTTTTGGGAGCACAGATACGCAGTATTTT.

This sequence joins TRBV7-9 and TRBJ2-5; D is uncertain. Germline CDR1 is SEHNR and CDR2 is FQNEAQ (reference sequence). The CDR3 is 16 amino acids. Trimming took 1 base from V and 1 from J, leaving 13 bases between them. CDR3 protein: CASSLEGLGPQETQYF. Here the CDR3 DNA reads TGTGCCAGCAGCTTAGAAGGATTAGGCCCCCAAGAGACCCAGTACTTC.

The chain couples TRBV6-2 or TRBV6-3 to TRBJ2-1, with 7 bases that match TRBD2. CDR3 length: 14 amino acids. V shed 6 bases, J shed 8 bases, and the junction held 10 bases outside the gene matches. In germline, CDR1 is MNHEY, CDR2 SVGEGT. As DNA, the CDR3 is TGTGCCAGCAGAACTAGCGTTGGGAGGGATGAGCAGTTCTTC. Encoded protein: CASRTSVGRDEQFF.

This clonotype was seen a handful of times. This sequence joins TRBV13 and TRBJ2-5; TRBD2 agrees at 7 bases. Germline V lookup: CDR1 PRHDT, CDR2 FYEKMQ (reference sequence). With 1 base clipped from V and 2 bases from J, the junction kept 7 bases outside the gene matches. The CDR3 loop spans 16 amino acids. The CDR3 DNA reads TGTGCCAGCAGCTTAGCGGCTAGCGGTGTACAAGAGACCCAGTACTTC. As protein: CASSLAASGVQETQYF. Looking up the rest from reference TRBV13 and TRBJ2-5 gives the full variable domain: AAGVIQSPRHLIKEKRETATLKCYPIPRHDTVYWYQQGPGQDPQFLISFYEKMQSDKGSIPDRFSAQQFSDYHSELNMSSLELGDSALYFCASSLAASGVQETQYFGPGTRLLVL.

The CDR3 nucleotides are TGTGCCATTCAGGGGACGGGCAATCAGCCCCAGCATTTT. It is translated as CAIQGTGNQPQHF. The chain carries TRBV28 and TRBJ1-5; tentative D call: TRBD1 (6 bases). The germline V gene encodes CDR1 MDHEN and CDR2 SYDVKM. The CDR3 sequence is 13 residues long. Trimming removed 10 bases from V and 2 bases from J, with 12 bases in between.

The chain links TRBV3-1 to TRBJ2-1; 11 bases line up with TRBD2. Germline V gene sequence: CDR1 LGHDT, CDR2 YNNKEL (reference sequence). CDR3 length equals 16 residues. After removal of 7 bases from V and 7 bases from J, the junction contained 12 bases not matched to a gene. The CDR3 bases are TGTGCCAGCAATCTAGCGGGGGGCATCAGTAGTAATGAGCAGTTCTTC. It translates to CASNLAGGISSNEQFF.

The chain joins TRBV20-1 to TRBJ2-3; 7 nucleotides agree with TRBD2. From germline, CDR1 is DFQATT and CDR2 SNEGSKA (reference sequence). Trimming at V came to 0 bases and at J to 4 bases, leaving 7 bases not matched to a gene. This CDR3 has 15 amino acids. The CDR3 DNA reads TGCAGTGCTAGAGATCGGGGAGGGAGTCCAGATACGCAGTATTTT. Protein sequence: CSARDRGGSPDTQYF.

There are a few counts of this clonotype. J is TRBJ2-3 and V is TRBV2; no reliable D call. Trimming took 7 bases from V and 0 from J, leaving 11 bases between them. Germline values: CDR1 SNHLY, CDR2 FYNNEI. This CDR3 comprises 14 residues. CDR3 DNA: TGTGCCAGCACCAGACGCCTAAGCACAGATACGCAGTATTTT. Its translation is CASTRRLSTDTQYF.

This clonotype has just a few counts. The rearrangement uses TRBV15 and TRBJ2-1; TRBD1 matches at 12 bases. The junction had 4 bases not matched to a gene; V was cut back by 8 bases and J by 8 bases. The CDR3 length is 13 residues. The germline V gene has CDR1 LNHNV and CDR2 YYDKDF (reference sequence). The CDR3, as DNA: TGTGCCACCCGGGACAGGGGGCATTATGAGCAGTTCTTC. Its translation: CATRDRGHYEQFF.

The V gene is TRBV10-3, the J gene TRBJ1-4, with D hard to call. The CDR3 contains 15 residues. The V end lost 4 bases, the J end lost 8 bases, and 17 bases lay between the germline ends. Germline V gene sequence: CDR1 ENHRY, CDR2 SYGVKD. CDR3 amino acids: CAISASGVKNEKLFF. The DNA for the CDR3 is TGTGCCATCAGTGCAAGTGGGGTGAAAAACGAAAAACTGTTTTTT.

The J gene is TRBJ1-5, the V gene TRBV28, with a possible D match to TRBD1 (5 bases). The CDR3 consists of 14 residues. Germline V gene sequence: CDR1 MDHEN, CDR2 SYDVKM. The V end lost 3 bases, the J end lost 6 bases, and 12 bases lay between the germline ends. The CDR3 bases are TGTGCCAGCAGTTTTCGAGGGAGGGGTCAGCCCCAGCATTTT. Its protein is CASSFRGRGQPQHF. Looking up the rest from reference TRBV28 and TRBJ1-5 gives the full variable domain: DVKVTQSSRYLVKRTGEKVFLECVQDMDHENMFWYRQDPGLGLRLIYFSYDVKMKEKGDIPEGYSVSREKKERFSLILESASTNQTSMYLCASSFRGRGQPQHFGDGTRLSIL.

The chain recombines TRBV12-3 or TRBV12-4 with TRBJ2-5; either TRBD1 or TRBD2 may supply D (5 bases each). Matching the DNA end better, TRBJ2-7 makes the J call doubtful. This CDR3 is built from 14 residues. The CDR3 loop reads CASSPGPLNYEQYF. CDR3 bases: TGTGCCAGCAGTCCGGGACCGTTAAACTACGAGCAGTACTTC.

This clonotype was seen a handful of times. V and J are TRBV20-1 and TRBJ1-5, with 7 bases lining up with TRBD1. The length of the CDR3 is 13 residues. Germline CDR1 reads DFQATT; CDR2 reads SNEGSKA (reference sequence). J gave up 5 bases and V 5 bases, and 6 bases lay outside the gene matches. DNA for the CDR3: TGCAGTGCTGATACAGGGGATCATCAGCCCCAGCATTTT. This translates into CSADTGDHQPQHF.

A remark on this clonotype: One end of the junction is discordant with germline, which a read error may explain. The chain has TRBV12-3 or TRBV12-4 and TRBJ2-3; 10 nucleotides agree with TRBD2. The CDR3 is made up of 16 amino acids. The CDR3, as DNA: TGTGCCAGCAGTACCACACTAGCGGGGAGCACAGATGCGCAGTATTTT. It is translated as CASSTTLAGSTDAQYF.

The chain couples TRBV5-1 to TRBJ1-1; D is uncertain. The CDR3 is made up of 13 amino acids. CDR1 SGHRS and CDR2 YFSETQ come from the germline V gene. V was cut by 5 bases and J by 3 bases, with 11 bases left in between. The CDR3 here is CASREARDTEAFF. In DNA, the CDR3 is TGCGCCAGCAGGGAGGCAAGGGACACTGAAGCTTTCTTT.

V and J are TRBV7-9 and TRBJ2-5; D uncertain. In germline, CDR1 is SEHNR, CDR2 FQNEAQ (reference sequence). V gave up 8 bases and J gave up 1 base, with 11 bases separating them. The CDR3 has 13 amino acids. The CDR3 region is CASEEQIQETQYF. CDR3 DNA sequence: TGTGCCAGCGAGGAACAGATCCAAGAGACCCAGTACTTC.

V usage is TRBV3-1 and J usage is TRBJ2-6; D gene unclear. CDR1 is LGHDT, CDR2 YNNKEL, per germline (reference sequence). CDR3 size: 15 residues. The ends were cut back, 3 bases at V and 0 bases at J, with 6 bases in the middle. In DNA, the CDR3 is TGTGCCAGCAGCCAGGGATCCTCTGGGGCCAACGTCCTGACTTTC. It translates to CASSQGSSGANVLTF.

This clonotype was observed a few times. The J gene is TRBJ2-7, the V gene TRBV7-9; 10 nucleotides align to TRBD1. Germline CDR1 and CDR2: SEHNR and FQNEAQ (reference sequence). This CDR3 has 16 amino acids. The ends lost 5 bases at V and 5 bases at J; junction bases unmatched: 12. For the CDR3, the DNA is TGTGCCAGCAGCCCGACGGACAGGGGGTGGGGCAACGAGCAGTACTTC. It specifies CASSPTDRGWGNEQYF.

This chain links TRBV15 with TRBJ1-3, with 7 bases fitting TRBD1. The CDR3 is 16 amino acids. Looked up from germline, CDR1 is LNHNV and CDR2 is YYDKDF (reference sequence). The V segment lost 1 base and the J segment 4 bases; nucleotides outside the gene matches: 7. The CDR3 nucleotides are TGTGCCACCAGCAGAGCGACACAGGGGAGAGGAAACACCATATATTTT. Residues: CATSRATQGRGNTIYF. The full variable domain, its missing parts supplied by reference TRBV15 and TRBJ1-3, is DAMVIQNPRYQVTQFGKPVTLSCSQTLNHNVMYWYQQKSSQAPKLLFHYYDKDFNNEADTPDNFQSRRPNTSFCFLDIRSPGLGDTAMYLCATSRATQGRGNTIYFGEGSWLTVV.

The chain recombines TRBV6-6 with TRBJ2-7, with D uncertain. The J call is uncertain, as TRBJ2-5 better fits the DNA end. The CDR3 has 13 amino acids. The germline V gene has CDR1 MNHNY and CDR2 SVGAGI (reference sequence). CDR3 bases: TGTGCCAGCAGTTACCCCCCGGTCACGACCCAGTACTTC. Protein product: CASSYPPVTTQYF.

There are many counts of this clonotype. CDR3 residues: CSARGAPYEQYF. The CDR3 DNA reads TGCAGTGCTAGAGGAGCGCCCTACGAGCAGTACTTC. The rearrangement uses TRBV20-1 and TRBJ2-7; the D is unclear. The CDR3 is made up of 12 amino acids. Germline-derived CDR1 and CDR2 are DFQATT and SNEGSKA (reference sequence). Between the trimmed V and J ends, which lost 1 base and 2 bases, there was a span of 6 bases.

V gene TRBV7-2 combines with J gene TRBJ2-4; D may match TRBD1 or TRBD2 (5 bases each). The germline V and J ends were trimmed by 0 bases and 9 bases, with 12 bases remaining between them. CDR1 and CDR2 (germline): SGHTA, FQGNSA. The CDR3 has 14 residues. CDR3 nucleotide sequence: TGTGCCAGCAGCTTAGCCCCAGGGACCTCCATTCAGTACTTC. It is translated as CASSLAPGTSIQYF.

This clonotype was found a few times. This chain joins TRBV15 and TRBJ2-1; 9 bases are a match to TRBD2. There are 16 residues in the CDR3. Germline V CDR1 and CDR2: LNHNV, YYDKDF (reference sequence). The J segment lost 6 bases and the V segment lost 6 bases, leaving 12 bases of the junction unmatched. The CDR3 bases are TGTGCCACCAGGGGAGCGGGGGGACCGACTACCAATGAGCAGTTCTTC. It yields the protein CATRGAGGPTTNEQFF.